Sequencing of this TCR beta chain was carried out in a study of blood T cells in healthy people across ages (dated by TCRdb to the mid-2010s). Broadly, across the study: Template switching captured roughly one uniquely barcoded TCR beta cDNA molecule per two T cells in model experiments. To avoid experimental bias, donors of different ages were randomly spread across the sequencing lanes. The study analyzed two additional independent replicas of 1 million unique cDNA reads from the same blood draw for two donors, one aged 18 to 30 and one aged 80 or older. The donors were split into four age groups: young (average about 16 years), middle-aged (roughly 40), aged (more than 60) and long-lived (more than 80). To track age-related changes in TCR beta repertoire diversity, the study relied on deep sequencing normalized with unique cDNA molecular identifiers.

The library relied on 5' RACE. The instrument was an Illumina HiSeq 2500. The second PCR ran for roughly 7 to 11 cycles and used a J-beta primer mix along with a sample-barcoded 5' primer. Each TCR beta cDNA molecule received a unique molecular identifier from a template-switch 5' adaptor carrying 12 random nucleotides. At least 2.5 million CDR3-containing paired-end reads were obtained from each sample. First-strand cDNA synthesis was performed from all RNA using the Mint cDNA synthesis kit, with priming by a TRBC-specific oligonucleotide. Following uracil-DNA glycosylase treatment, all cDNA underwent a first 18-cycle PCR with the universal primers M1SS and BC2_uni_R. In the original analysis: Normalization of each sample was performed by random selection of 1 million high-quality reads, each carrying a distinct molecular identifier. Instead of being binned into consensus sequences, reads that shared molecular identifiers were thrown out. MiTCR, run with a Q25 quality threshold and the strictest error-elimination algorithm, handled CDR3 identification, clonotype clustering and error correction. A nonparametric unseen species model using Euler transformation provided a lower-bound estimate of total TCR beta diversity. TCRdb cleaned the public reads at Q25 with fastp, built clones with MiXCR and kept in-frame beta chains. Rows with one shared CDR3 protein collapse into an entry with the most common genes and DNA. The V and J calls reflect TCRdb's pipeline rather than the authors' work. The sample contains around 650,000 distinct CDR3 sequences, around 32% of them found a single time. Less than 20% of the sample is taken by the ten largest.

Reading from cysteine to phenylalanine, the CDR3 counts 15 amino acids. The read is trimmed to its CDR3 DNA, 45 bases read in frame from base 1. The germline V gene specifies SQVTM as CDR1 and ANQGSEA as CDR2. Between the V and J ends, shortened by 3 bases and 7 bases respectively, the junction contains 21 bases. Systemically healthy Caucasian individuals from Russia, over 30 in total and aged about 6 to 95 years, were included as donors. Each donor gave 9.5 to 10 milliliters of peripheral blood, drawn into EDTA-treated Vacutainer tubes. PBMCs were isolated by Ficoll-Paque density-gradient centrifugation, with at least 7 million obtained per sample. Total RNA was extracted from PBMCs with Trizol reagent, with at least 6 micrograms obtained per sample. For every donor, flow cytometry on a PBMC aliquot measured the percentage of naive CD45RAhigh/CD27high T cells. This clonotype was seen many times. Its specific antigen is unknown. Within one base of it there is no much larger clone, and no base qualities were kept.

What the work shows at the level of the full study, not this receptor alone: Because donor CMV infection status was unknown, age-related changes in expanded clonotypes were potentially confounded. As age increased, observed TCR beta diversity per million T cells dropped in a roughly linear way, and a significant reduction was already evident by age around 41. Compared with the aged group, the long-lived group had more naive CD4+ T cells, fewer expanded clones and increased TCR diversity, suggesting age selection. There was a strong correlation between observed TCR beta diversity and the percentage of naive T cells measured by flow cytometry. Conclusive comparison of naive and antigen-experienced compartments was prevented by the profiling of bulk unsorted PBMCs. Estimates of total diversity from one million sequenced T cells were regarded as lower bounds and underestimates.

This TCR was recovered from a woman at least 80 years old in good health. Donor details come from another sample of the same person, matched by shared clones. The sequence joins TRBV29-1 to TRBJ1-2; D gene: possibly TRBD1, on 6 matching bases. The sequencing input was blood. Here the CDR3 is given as CSVDPAGKGEVGYTF. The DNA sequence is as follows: TGCAGCGTTGACCCCGCCGGAAAGGGGGAAGTTGGCTACACCTTC.